Below are 8 T cell receptor beta chains sequenced from a single sample in a study of radiation and T cells in renal cell carcinoma. Here immunoSEQ multiplex PCR was the method, and the copy in TCRdb shows in-frame clones only, minus some. The table includes some 130,000 clones, 75% to 90% detected once. Time point here: blood 2 weeks post-SBRT. Regarding treatment: 15 Gy SBRT to primary tumor, nephrectomy 4 weeks later. The sequences come from blood, collected from a patient whose treatment included radiotherapy and nephrectomy. These receptors came from a woman aged 60-75 years with renal cell carcinoma.

V gene TRBV10-3 combines with J gene TRBJ2-7; TRBD2 might be the D (6 bases). CDR1 and CDR2 from the germline V gene are ENHRY and SYGVKD. This CDR3 contains 13 residues. V was shortened by 4 bases and J by 6 bases, with 13 bases between the two germline ends. The CDR3 sequence is CAISGEAGGEQYF. The CDR3 coding sequence is TGTGCCATCAGTGGGGAGGCAGGAGGCGAGCAGTACTTC.

This clone showed up just a few times. The rearrangement uses TRBV5-1 and TRBJ1-6, with 11 positions matching TRBD1. The CDR3 contains 15 residues. Trimming took 3 bases from V and 9 from J; bases not matched to a gene: 5. Germline V gene lookup returns CDR1 SGHRS and CDR2 YFSETQ. DNA of the CDR3: TGCGCCAGCAGCTGGAAAGGGACAGGGGGTTCACCCCTCCACTTT. It codes for CASSWKGTGGSPLHF.

The chain is built from TRBV4-2 and TRBJ2-6; 8 positions agree with TRBD1. Germline trimming cut 0 bases from V and 9 bases from J; bases unmatched to any gene: 10. This CDR3 region has 17 residues. CDR1 and CDR2 (germline): LGHNA, YNFKEQ. This CDR3 reads CASSQDEGTGGYNVLTF. For the CDR3, the DNA is TGTGCCAGCAGCCAAGATGAGGGGACAGGAGGCTACAACGTCCTGACTTTC.

The gene calls are TRBV6-5 and TRBJ2-5, with 10 nucleotides matching TRBD2. J gave up 5 bases and V 2 bases, and 8 bases lay outside the gene matches. The CDR3 extends over 16 amino acids. Germline V gene sequence: CDR1 MNHEY, CDR2 SVGAGI. CDR3 coding DNA: TGTGCCAGCAGTTACGACCAGCGGGGGGGCCGGGAGACCCAGTACTTC. This codes for CASSYDQRGGRETQYF.

This clone was observed a handful of times. The chain carries TRBV19 and TRBJ1-1; D perhaps matches TRBD1 (5 bases). The germline CDR1 and CDR2 sequences are LNHDA and SQIVND (reference sequence). With 6 bases removed from V and 6 bases from J, the gap between germline ends came to 8 bases. The CDR3 has 11 residues. The CDR3 protein is CASSRTPEAFF. The CDR3 nucleotides read TGTGCCAGTAGCCGGACACCTGAAGCTTTCTTT.

The chain uses TRBV19 and TRBJ1-5; D may be TRBD1 (5 bases). The V end lost 4 bases, the J end lost 3 bases, and 13 bases lay between the germline ends. CDR1 and CDR2 (germline): LNHDA, SQIVND (reference sequence). The CDR3 totals 15 residues. The CDR3, as DNA: TGTGCCAGTAGTAAAAACCGGGACTCCAATCAGCCCCAGCATTTT. This codes for CASSKNRDSNQPQHF.

This chain connects TRBV19 to TRBJ2-1; no firm D call. CDR1 and CDR2 (germline): LNHDA, SQIVND (reference sequence). CDR3 length equals 15 residues. V gave up 3 bases and J gave up 2 bases, with 11 bases separating them. CDR3 coding DNA: TGTGCCAGTAGTATCTCTAACAACCCCTACAATGAGCAGTTCTTC. It is translated as CASSISNNPYNEQFF.

The genes are TRBV19 and TRBJ1-6; D gene uncertain. The V gene lost 0 bases and the J gene lost 7 bases, with 10 bases spanning the gap. This CDR3 comprises 15 residues. Germline V gene data show CDR1 as LNHDA and CDR2 as SQIVND (reference sequence). The CDR3 protein is CASSIEQAQNSPLHF. The CDR3 DNA sequence: TGTGCCAGTAGTATAGAGCAGGCGCAAAATTCACCCCTCCACTTT.